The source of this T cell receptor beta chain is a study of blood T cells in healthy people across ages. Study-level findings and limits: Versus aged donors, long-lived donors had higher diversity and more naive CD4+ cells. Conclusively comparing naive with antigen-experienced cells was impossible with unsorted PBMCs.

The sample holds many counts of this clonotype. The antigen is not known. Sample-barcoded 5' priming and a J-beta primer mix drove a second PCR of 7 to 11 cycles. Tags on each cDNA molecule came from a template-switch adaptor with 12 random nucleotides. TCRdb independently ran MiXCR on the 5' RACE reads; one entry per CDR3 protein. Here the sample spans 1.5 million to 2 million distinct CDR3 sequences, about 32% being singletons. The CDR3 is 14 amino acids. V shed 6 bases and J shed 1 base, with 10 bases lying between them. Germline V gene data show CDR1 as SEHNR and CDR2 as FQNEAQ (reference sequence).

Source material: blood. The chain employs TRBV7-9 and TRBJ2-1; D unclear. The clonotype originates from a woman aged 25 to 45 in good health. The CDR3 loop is CASRIDLSYNEQFF. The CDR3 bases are TGTGCCAGCAGAATAGACTTATCCTACAATGAGCAGTTCTTC.